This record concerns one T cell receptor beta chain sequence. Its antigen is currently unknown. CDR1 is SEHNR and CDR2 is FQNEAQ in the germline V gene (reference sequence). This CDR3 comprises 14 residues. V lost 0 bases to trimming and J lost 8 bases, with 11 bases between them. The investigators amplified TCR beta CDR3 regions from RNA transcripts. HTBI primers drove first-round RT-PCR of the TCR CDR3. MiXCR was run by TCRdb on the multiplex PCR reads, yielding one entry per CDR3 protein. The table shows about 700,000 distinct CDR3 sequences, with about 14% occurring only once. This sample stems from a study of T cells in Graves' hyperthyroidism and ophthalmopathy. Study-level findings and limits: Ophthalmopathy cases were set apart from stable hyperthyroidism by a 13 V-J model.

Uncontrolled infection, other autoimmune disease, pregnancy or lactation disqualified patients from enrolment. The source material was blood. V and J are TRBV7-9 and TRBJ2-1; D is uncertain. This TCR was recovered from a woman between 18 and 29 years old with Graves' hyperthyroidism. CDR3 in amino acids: CASSLAAWADEQFF. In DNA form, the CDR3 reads TGTGCCAGCAGCTTAGCGGCATGGGCGGATGAGCAGTTCTTC.